A selection of T cell receptor beta chains follows, all from one sample in a study of control samples from healthy donors and cancer patients. Using immunoSEQ multiplex PCR, the repertoire was profiled, and TCRdb retains in-frame clones only, with some absent. The sample records some 30,000 clones, approximately 90% being singletons. What was sequenced was formalin-fixed, paraffin-embedded tissue. The origin of the receptors is a female donor with melanoma. The CDR3 runs from the conserved cysteine through the conserved F or W. The D gene is left open where the match is weak. Part of the rows lack a size; the others show once, few, many or a class for expanded clones.

size: .
D: .
J: TRBJ1-2
V: TRBV29-1
CDR3: CSVGVFRAGVSGDGYTF
DNA: TGCAGCGTTGGCGTATTTAGGGCAGGGGTCTCTGGGGATGGCTACACCTTC

size: .
D: .
J: TRBJ2-3
V: TRBV19
CDR3: CASSTLEDTYTDTQYF
DNA: TGTGCCAGTAGTACACTTGAGGACACCTACACAGATACGCAGTATTTT

size: .
D: .
J: TRBJ1-1
V: TRBV5-4
CDR3: CASSLDGGRRNTEAFF
DNA: TGTGCCAGCAGCTTGGACGGGGGGCGCCGAAACACTGAAGCTTTCTTT

size: .
D: .
J: TRBJ1-1
V: TRBV6-5
CDR3: CASSSPRYAEAFF
DNA: TGTGCCAGCAGCTCGCCCCGGTACGCTGAAGCTTTCTTT

size: .
D: .
J: TRBJ2-3
V: TRBV7-9
CDR3: CASSLPPKAADTQYF
DNA: TGTGCCAGCAGCTTACCCCCCAAGGCTGCAGATACGCAGTATTTT

size: .
D: TRBD1
J: TRBJ1-5
V: TRBV4-1
CDR3: CASSQDPPRDSNQPQHF
DNA: TGCGCCAGCAGCCAAGATCCACCCCGGGACAGTAATCAGCCCCAGCATTTT

size: .
D: .
J: TRBJ2-3
V: TRBV5-1
CDR3: CASSLGATDTQYF
DNA: TGCGCCAGCAGCTTGGGTGCCACAGATACGCAGTATTTT

size: .
D: TRBD1
J: TRBJ2-7
V: TRBV6-5
CDR3: CASSYGTGGYEQYF
DNA: TGTGCCAGCAGTTACGGGACAGGGGGCTACGAGCAGTACTTC

size: .
D: .
J: TRBJ2-7
V: TRBV27
CDR3: CASSLAGSYEQYF
DNA: TGTGCCAGCAGTTTAGCTGGGTCCTACGAGCAGTACTTC

size: .
D: TRBD1
J: TRBJ1-2
V: TRBV7-9
CDR3: CASSPSGTGVDGYTF
DNA: TGTGCCAGCAGCCCCTCCGGGACAGGGGTTGATGGCTACACCTTC

size: .
D: TRBD1
J: TRBJ1-1
V: TRBV5-4
CDR3: CASSLNRGTEAFF
DNA: TGTGCCAGCAGCTTAAACAGGGGCACTGAAGCTTTCTTT

size: .
D: .
J: TRBJ2-1
V: TRBV7-2
CDR3: CASSRLDEQFF
DNA: TGTGCCAGCAGCCGACTAGATGAGCAGTTCTTC

size: .
D: .
J: TRBJ1-5
V: TRBV4-2
CDR3: CASSQDLYQPQHF
DNA: TGTGCCAGCAGCCAAGATTTGTATCAGCCCCAGCATTTT

size: .
D: .
J: TRBJ2-7
V: TRBV6-5
CDR3: CASTIERGNEQYF
DNA: TGTGCCAGCACTATAGAGCGAGGCAACGAGCAGTACTTC

size: .
D: TRBD1
J: TRBJ1-3
V: TRBV10-1
CDR3: CASSVGTATGNTIYF
DNA: TGCGCCAGCAGTGTAGGGACAGCGACTGGAAACACCATATATTTT

size: .
D: .
J: TRBJ2-1
V: TRBV7-6
CDR3: CASSLEGGRGLINEQFF
DNA: TGTGCCAGCAGCTTAGAAGGTGGCAGGGGACTGATCAATGAGCAGTTCTTC

size: few
D: TRBD1
J: TRBJ1-5
V: TRBV6-2/TRBV6-3
CDR3: CASSSYRQGNNQPQHF
DNA: TGTGCCAGCAGCTCATACAGACAGGGGAACAATCAGCCCCAGCATTTT

size: .
D: TRBD1
J: TRBJ2-1
V: TRBV6-4
CDR3: CASKGCGTGGRSSYNEQFF
DNA: TGTGCCAGCAAAGGTTGCGGGACAGGGGGCCGGAGCTCCTACAATGAGCAGTTCTTC

size: .
D: TRBD2
J: TRBJ2-5
V: TRBV6-2/TRBV6-3
CDR3: CASSYVASGSQETQYF
DNA: TGTGCCAGCAGTTACGTGGCTAGCGGGAGCCAAGAGACCCAGTACTTC

size: .
D: TRBD2
J: TRBJ2-3
V: TRBV5-1
CDR3: CASSLSLAGFTDTQYF
DNA: TGCGCCAGCAGCTTGAGCCTAGCGGGTTTCACAGATACGCAGTATTTT

size: .
D: .
J: TRBJ2-7
V: TRBV19
CDR3: CAAGGDHEQYF
DNA: TGTGCCGCCGGAGGGGACCACGAGCAGTACTTC

size: .
D: TRBD2
J: TRBJ2-7
V: TRBV6-5
CDR3: CASRHSGVSSYEQYF
DNA: TGTGCCAGCAGACATAGCGGGGTGAGCTCCTACGAGCAGTACTTC

size: .
D: TRBD1
J: TRBJ2-1
V: TRBV19
CDR3: CASTPGQGANEQFF
DNA: TGTGCCAGTACCCCGGGACAGGGGGCTAATGAGCAGTTCTTC

size: .
D: .
J: TRBJ2-2
V: TRBV19
CDR3: CASSNYGLMNTGELFF
DNA: TGTGCCAGTAGTAACTATGGACTGATGAACACCGGGGAGCTGTTTTTT

size: .
D: .
J: TRBJ2-3
V: TRBV18
CDR3: CASSFGSTSTDTQYF
DNA: TGTGCCAGCTCATTCGGATCCACTAGCACAGATACGCAGTATTTT

size: .
D: .
J: TRBJ1-1
V: TRBV10-3
CDR3: CAISEEPRNTEAFF
DNA: TGTGCCATCAGTGAAGAGCCTAGGAACACTGAAGCTTTCTTT

size: .
D: .
J: TRBJ1-4
V: TRBV5-1
CDR3: CASSFRDPNEKLFF
DNA: TGCGCCAGCAGCTTCCGGGACCCTAATGAAAAACTGTTTTTT

size: .
D: .
J: TRBJ1-2
V: TRBV6-5
CDR3: CASGQGLLYGYTF
DNA: TGTGCCAGCGGCCAGGGTCTATTGTATGGCTACACCTTC

size: .
D: .
J: TRBJ1-1
V: TRBV11-2
CDR3: CASSQTVAFF
DNA: TGTGCCAGCAGCCAAACGGTCGCTTTCTTT

size: .
D: .
J: TRBJ1-3
V: TRBV19
CDR3: CASSMRISGGNTIYF
DNA: TGTGCCAGTAGTATGAGGATTTCAGGCGGAAACACCATATATTTT

size: .
D: .
J: TRBJ2-3
V: TRBV21-1
CDR3: CASSGGTGTDTQYF
DNA: TGTGCCAGCAGCGGAGGGACAGGGACAGATACGCAGTATTTT

size: .
D: .
J: TRBJ1-6
V: TRBV15
CDR3: CATSTRTPFTGLHF
DNA: TGTGCCACCAGCACGAGGACACCATTCACTGGCCTCCACTTT

size: .
D: .
J: TRBJ1-1
V: TRBV4-1
CDR3: CASSRSQGIGNTEAFF
DNA: TGCGCCAGCAGCCGAAGTCAGGGGATCGGGAACACTGAAGCTTTCTTT

size: .
D: TRBD2
J: TRBJ2-1
V: TRBV11-2
CDR3: CASRRGLEQFF
DNA: TGTGCCAGCAGGCGGGGGTTGGAGCAGTTCTTC

size: .
D: TRBD2
J: TRBJ2-1
V: TRBV5-1
CDR3: CASSLNPLAANEQFF
DNA: TGCGCCAGCAGCTTGAATCCACTAGCGGCGAATGAGCAGTTCTTC

size: .
D: TRBD2
J: TRBJ2-1
V: TRBV5-1
CDR3: CASSWEGTYNEQFF
DNA: TGCGCCAGCAGCTGGGAGGGGACCTACAATGAGCAGTTCTTC

size: .
D: TRBD2
J: TRBJ2-1
V: TRBV6-6
CDR3: CASSYVAGPWNEQFF
DNA: TGTGCCAGCAGTTACGTAGCGGGGCCGTGGAATGAGCAGTTCTTC

size: .
D: .
J: TRBJ2-2
V: TRBV10-1
CDR3: CASSEQTTGELFF
DNA: TGCGCCAGCAGTGAGCAGACGACCGGGGAGCTGTTTTTT

size: .
D: .
J: TRBJ2-1
V: TRBV19
CDR3: CASSIVIRGGNEQFF
DNA: TGTGCCAGTAGTATAGTTATCCGGGGTGGTAATGAGCAGTTCTTC

size: .
D: .
J: TRBJ2-5
V: TRBV10-1
CDR3: CASSERAIKTQYF
DNA: TGCGCCAGCAGTGAGAGGGCTATTAAGACCCAGTACTTC

size: .
D: .
J: TRBJ2-2
V: TRBV7-9
CDR3: CASSFSRTGELFF
DNA: TGTGCCAGCAGCTTTTCCCGCACCGGGGAGCTGTTTTTT

size: once
D: TRBD1
J: TRBJ2-3
V: TRBV27
CDR3: CASSLGQNTDTQYF
DNA: TGTGCCAGCAGTTTGGGACAGAACACAGATACGCAGTATTTT

size: once
D: .
J: TRBJ1-3
V: TRBV12-3/TRBV12-4
CDR3: CASSQGSLNTIYF
DNA: TGTGCCAGCAGTCAGGGGTCGTTGAACACCATATATTTT

size: .
D: TRBD2
J: TRBJ2-1
V: TRBV5-1
CDR3: CASSPPLAGGPNEQFF
DNA: TGCGCCAGCAGCCCGCCCCTAGCGGGAGGGCCAAATGAGCAGTTCTTC

size: .
D: .
J: TRBJ1-4
V: TRBV2
CDR3: CASLRTDEKLFF
DNA: TGTGCCAGCCTCAGGACAGATGAAAAACTGTTTTTT

size: .
D: .
J: TRBJ1-6
V: TRBV5-5
CDR3: CASSLEQVWRNSPLHF
DNA: TGTGCCAGCAGCTTGGAACAGGTCTGGCGTAATTCACCCCTCCACTTT

size: .
D: .
J: TRBJ2-3
V: TRBV2
CDR3: CASKVSDGDTQYF
DNA: TGTGCCAGCAAGGTCTCGGATGGAGATACGCAGTATTTT

size: once
D: .
J: TRBJ1-6
V: TRBV7-9
CDR3: CASSRNGQGNSPLHF
DNA: TGTGCCAGCAGCCGTAACGGTCAGGGTAATTCACCCCTCCACTTT

size: few
D: .
J: TRBJ1-1
V: TRBV19
CDR3: CASSTSQGWNTEAFF
DNA: TGTGCCAGTAGTACGTCACAGGGTTGGAACACTGAAGCTTTCTTT

size: .
D: .
J: TRBJ2-7
V: TRBV14
CDR3: CASSLRRDEQYF
DNA: TGTGCCAGCAGCCTAAGAAGGGACGAGCAGTACTTC

size: .
D: TRBD1
J: TRBJ1-2
V: TRBV25-1
CDR3: CASSEWGGTGQGGYTF
DNA: TGTGCCAGCAGTGAATGGGGTGGGACAGGGCAGGGAGGCTACACCTTC

size: .
D: .
J: TRBJ2-7
V: TRBV5-1
CDR3: CASSLQGFYEQYF
DNA: TGCGCCAGCAGCCTACAGGGATTCTACGAGCAGTACTTC

size: .
D: .
J: TRBJ2-2
V: TRBV4-1
CDR3: CASSQGGLYTGELFF
DNA: TGCGCCAGCAGCCAGGGGGGACTCTACACCGGGGAGCTGTTTTTT

size: .
D: TRBD1
J: TRBJ2-6
V: TRBV5-1
CDR3: CASSSGPTGSGANVLTF
DNA: TGCGCCAGCAGCTCCGGACCGACAGGGTCTGGGGCCAACGTCCTGACTTTC

size: .
D: .
J: TRBJ2-7
V: TRBV4-1
CDR3: CASSPLARSSYEQYF
DNA: TGCGCCAGCAGCCCTCTAGCGAGAAGCTCCTACGAGCAGTACTTC

size: .
D: .
J: TRBJ1-1
V: TRBV27
CDR3: CASSPYQGTEAFF
DNA: TGTGCCAGCAGTCCGTACCAAGGCACTGAAGCTTTCTTT

size: .
D: .
J: TRBJ2-3
V: TRBV29-1
CDR3: CSVRQYTDTQYF
DNA: TGCAGCGTTCGACAGTACACAGATACGCAGTATTTT